This is a list of T cell receptor beta chains from one sample in a study of blood T cell repertoires in COVID-19. Generated by immunoSEQ multiplex PCR, the TCRdb table keeps only in-frame clones and is missing some. The sample yields approximately 85,000 clones, roughly four fifths seen once. The source material was peripheral blood. The receptor source for this set is a human donor in a cohort sampled during active COVID-19. Each CDR3 is given with its conserved first and last residue. A D gene is named only where the DNA matches it firmly. A clone size is listed for some rows: how often the clone was seen (once, few, many), or a class if it is expanded.

J	D	size	V	DNA	CDR3
TRBJ2-1	TRBD2	.	TRBV9	TGTGCCAGCAGCCCGGGGGGAGGGTCCTACAATGAGCAGTTCTTC	CASSPGGGSYNEQFF
TRBJ1-6	.	.	TRBV19	TGTGCCAGTAGTCAAACAGGGTTGTTGGCGTATAATTCACCCCTCCACTTT	CASSQTGLLAYNSPLHF
TRBJ2-2	TRBD2	.	TRBV19	TGTGCCAGTAGTACCGGACTAGCGGGACGGTCGAACACCGGGGAGCTGTTTTTT	CASSTGLAGRSNTGELFF
TRBJ2-1	TRBD2	.	TRBV10-2	TGCGCCAGCAGTGAGTCCCTAGCGGGGCCTTACAATGAGCAGTTCTTC	CASSESLAGPYNEQFF
TRBJ2-6	TRBD1	.	TRBV2	TGTGCCAGCAGGGGGACAGGGTTCTCTGGGGCCAACGTCCTGACTTTC	CASRGTGFSGANVLTF
TRBJ1-2	TRBD1	many	TRBV10-3	TGTGCCATCAGTGACCGGGACAGGGGCTATGGCTACACCTTC	CAISDRDRGYGYTF
TRBJ1-4	.	.	TRBV4-2	TGTGCCAGCAGCCAAGGGGGGGCAACTAATGAAAAACTGTTTTTT	CASSQGGATNEKLFF
TRBJ2-7	TRBD1	.	TRBV7-8	TGTGCCAGCAGCTTAGATCTTGGGACAGGGGGCTACGAGCAGTACTTC	CASSLDLGTGGYEQYF
TRBJ1-1	.	.	TRBV12-3/TRBV12-4	TGTGCCAGCAGTCAACAGGGCAATGAAGCTTTCTTT	CASSQQGNEAFF
TRBJ2-7	TRBD2	.	TRBV6-5	TGTGCCAGCGACCCTAGCGGGGGTAATACGTACGAGCAGTACTTC	CASDPSGGNTYEQYF
TRBJ2-3	.	.	TRBV3-1/TRBV3-2	TGTGCCAGCAGCCAATCTGTTGGCACAGATACGCAGTATTTT	CASSQSVGTDTQYF
TRBJ2-3	.	.	TRBV5-5	TGTGCCAGCAGTTTTGCGCGTGGAGTTGGAGATACGCAGTATTTT	CASSFARGVGDTQYF
TRBJ2-1	TRBD2	.	TRBV12-5	TGTGCTAGTGGTTTCCTAGCGGGCAATGAGCAGTTCTTC	CASGFLAGNEQFF
TRBJ1-6	.	.	TRBV7-9	TGTGCCAGCAGCTTGGTCAACAGGGATTCACCCCTCCACTTT	CASSLVNRDSPLHF
TRBJ1-2	TRBD1	.	TRBV24-1	TGTGCCACCAGTGATTGGGGACAGGGGAACTATGGCTACACCTTC	CATSDWGQGNYGYTF
TRBJ2-6	.	.	TRBV15	TGTGCCACCAGCAGGTCCGGTTCGCAGGCCAACGTCCTGACTTTC	CATSRSGSQANVLTF
TRBJ1-5	.	.	TRBV6-4	TGTGCCAGCAGCGAGAAACAGGGTCAGCCCCAGCATTTT	CASSEKQGQPQHF
TRBJ2-5	TRBD2	.	TRBV5-1	TGCGCCAGCAGCTGGGGGACTAGCGGGGTCTCATCCCAAGAGACCCAGTACTTC	CASSWGTSGVSSQETQYF
TRBJ2-2	.	.	TRBV27	TGTGCCAGCAGGCCGGACAGTTACGCGGGGGAGCTGTTTTTT	CASRPDSYAGELFF
TRBJ1-4	.	.	TRBV12-3/TRBV12-4	TGTGCCAGCAGTTTAATGGAGGGAGAAAAACTGTTTTTT	CASSLMEGEKLFF
TRBJ2-3	.	.	TRBV10-2	TGCGCCAGCAGGGGCCCGTCTCGGGAGGATACGCAGTATTTT	CASRGPSREDTQYF
TRBJ1-2	.	.	TRBV18	TGTGCCAGCTCACTGCAGGGGATAGCTAACTATGGCTACACCTTC	CASSLQGIANYGYTF
TRBJ1-6	.	few	TRBV2	TGTGCCAGCTTCGGCCAGGGCCATTCACCCCTCCACTTT	CASFGQGHSPLHF
TRBJ2-7	.	.	TRBV5-1	TGCGCCAGCAAGACAGGTTTAGCCTACGAGCAGTACTTC	CASKTGLAYEQYF
TRBJ2-2	TRBD2	.	TRBV30	TGTGCCTGGAGTATACGGACTAGCGGGGGGGTCACCGGGGAGCTGTTTTTT	CAWSIRTSGGVTGELFF
TRBJ2-1	.	once	TRBV9	TGTGCCAGCAGCCCCCGGACACTTTACAATGAGCAGTTCTTC	CASSPRTLYNEQFF
TRBJ1-3	.	.	TRBV9	TGTGCCAGCAGTGGAACAGGGCTTGGAAACACCATATATTTT	CASSGTGLGNTIYF
TRBJ2-1	TRBD2	few	TRBV5-1	TGCGCCAGCAGCTTGCCCCTAGCGGGGGCGGGCAATGAGCAGTTCTTC	CASSLPLAGAGNEQFF
TRBJ2-7	TRBD2	once	TRBV6-5	TGTGCCAGCCACCGCAGCGGGGCTACCTCCTACGAGCAGTACTTC	CASHRSGATSYEQYF
TRBJ1-1	TRBD1	.	TRBV9	TGTGCCAGCAGCGTTGGGACAGCGAACACTGAAGCTTTCTTT	CASSVGTANTEAFF
TRBJ2-5	.	.	TRBV18	TGTGCCAGCTCACTATCCCGCGGGGGCGAGACCCAGTACTTC	CASSLSRGGETQYF
TRBJ2-5	TRBD2	.	TRBV3-1/TRBV3-2	TGTGCCAGCAGCCTAGCGGGCTGGGAGACCCAGTACTTC	CASSLAGWETQYF
TRBJ1-2	TRBD1	.	TRBV28	TGTGCCAGCACCGAGCGCCGGACAGGGCTGCGCTATGGCTACACCTTC	CASTERRTGLRYGYTF
TRBJ2-7	TRBD2	.	TRBV7-8	TGTGCCAGCAGCCCGCGGGGGGGTTTTTACGAGCAGTACTTC	CASSPRGGFYEQYF
TRBJ1-5	.	.	TRBV7-2	TGTGCCAGCAGCTTAGTTAGTAATAGCAATCAGCCCCAGCATTTT	CASSLVSNSNQPQHF
TRBJ2-7	TRBD1	.	TRBV2	TGTGCCAGCAGAAGGGACAGACCCTACGAGCAGTACTTC	CASRRDRPYEQYF
TRBJ2-6	TRBD1	.	TRBV5-8	TGTGCCAGCAGCTCCCGAGCAGGGGGTTGGACTGGGGCCAACGTCCTGACTTTC	CASSSRAGGWTGANVLTF
TRBJ2-1	TRBD2	.	TRBV6-5	TGTGCCAGCATCGGACTAGGGAATGAGCAGTTCTTC	CASIGLGNEQFF
TRBJ2-7	.	.	TRBV28	TGTGCCAGCAGTTTAGGGGGAGGCACCTACGAGCAGTACTTC	CASSLGGGTYEQYF
TRBJ1-1	.	.	TRBV5-1	TGCGCCAGCAGCCTTCGCGCCGACATGAACACTGAAGCTTTCTTT	CASSLRADMNTEAFF
TRBJ1-1	TRBD1	.	TRBV2	TGTGCCAGCAGTGAAGACAGGGGGCCCACTGAAGCTTTCTTT	CASSEDRGPTEAFF
TRBJ1-1	.	.	TRBV30	TGTGCCTGGAGTGCCGGGGAGAACACTGAAGCTTTCTTT	CAWSAGENTEAFF
TRBJ2-1	TRBD2	few	TRBV25-1	TGTGCCAGCAACAGCGGGGGGTTAGTTGAGCAGTTCTTC	CASNSGGLVEQFF
TRBJ2-5	.	.	TRBV2	TGTGCCAGCAGTCAGGAGACCCAGTACTTC	CASSQETQYF
TRBJ1-6	.	.	TRBV7-2	TGTGCCAGCAGAGGCACAGGGCTGGGGAATTCACCCCTCCACTTT	CASRGTGLGNSPLHF
TRBJ1-5	.	once	TRBV9	TGTGCCAGCAGATGGGGGGGCAGGTTACAGCCCCAGCATTTT	CASRWGGRLQPQHF
TRBJ2-5	.	.	TRBV6-5	TGTGCCAGCAGTTACTCGGCCCGAGAGACCCAGTACTTC	CASSYSARETQYF
TRBJ1-2	TRBD1	.	TRBV3-1/TRBV3-2	TGTGCCAGCAGACCAAACAGGGGGGGAACGAATGGCTACACCTTC	CASRPNRGGTNGYTF
TRBJ2-5	TRBD2	few	TRBV5-1	TGCGCCAGCAGCTTACTAGCGGGGGTTCGAGAGACCCAGTACTTC	CASSLLAGVRETQYF
TRBJ2-7	.	few	TRBV7-9	TGTGCCAGCAGCCGTACAGGGATTCGGGTGGACGAGCAGTACTTC	CASSRTGIRVDEQYF
TRBJ2-5	TRBD1	.	TRBV4-1	TGCGCCAGCAGAGGGGGCCAGGAGACCCAGTACTTC	CASRGGQETQYF